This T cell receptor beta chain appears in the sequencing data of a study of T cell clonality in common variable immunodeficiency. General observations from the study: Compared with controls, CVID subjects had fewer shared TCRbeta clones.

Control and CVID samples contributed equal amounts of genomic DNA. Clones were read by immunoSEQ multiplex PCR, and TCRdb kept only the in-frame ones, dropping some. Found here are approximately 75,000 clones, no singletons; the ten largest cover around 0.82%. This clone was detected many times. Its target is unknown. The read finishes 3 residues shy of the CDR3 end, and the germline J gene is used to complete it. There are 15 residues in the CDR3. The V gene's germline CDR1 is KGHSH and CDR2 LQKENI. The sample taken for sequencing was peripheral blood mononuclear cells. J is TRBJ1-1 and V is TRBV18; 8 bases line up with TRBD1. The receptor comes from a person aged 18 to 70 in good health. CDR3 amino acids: CASSPSGTGQIGAFF. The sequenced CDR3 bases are TGTGCCAGCTCACCGTCCGGGACAGGCCAAATTGGG.